A single sample is the source of the 24 T cell receptor beta chains below, sequenced in a study of prognosis after radiotherapy for stage I lung cancer (dated by TCRdb to the early 2020s). TCRdb names Illumina HiSeq 3000 as the instrument used. The TCR beta CDR3 region was amplified from genomic DNA by two rounds of multiplex PCR. The first PCR round used primers specific to each TRBV and TRBJ gene, and the primer sequences were filed in Chinese patent CN105087789A. TCRdb reanalyzed the raw reads on its own, using fastp at Q25 for trimming and MiXCR for clone calling, and kept in-frame beta chains. A single entry per CDR3 protein holds the most common genes and DNA from its merged rows. The sample table lists about 26,000 distinct CDR3 sequences, about 30% of them with a count of one. Roughly 35% of the sample rests with the top ten. Sequences were derived from PBMCs, sampled before or after stereotactic body radiation therapy (not recorded which). Receptors were obtained from a donor at least 50 years old with non-small cell lung cancer.

This clonotype was observed at least ten times. The rearrangement joins TRBV28 to TRBJ1-5, with D unresolved. Germline loops: CDR1 MDHEN, CDR2 SYDVKM. The CDR3 is made up of 12 amino acids. V was trimmed by 6 bases and J by 5 bases, leaving 8 bases between them. The CDR3 coding sequence is TGTGCCAGCAGAACGGAGGATCAGCCCCAGCATTTT. It is translated as CASRTEDQPQHF.

This clonotype is medium-sized in the sample. This chain connects TRBV28 to TRBJ1-5; TRBD1 matches at 9 bases. Germline V gene lookup returns CDR1 MDHEN and CDR2 SYDVKM. J lost 3 bases, V lost 2 bases, and 8 bases had no gene match. The CDR3 consists of 17 residues. CDR3 DNA: TGTGCCAGCAGTTTACGGCCGGGACAGGGACCCAATCAGCCCCAGCATTTT. It specifies CASSLRPGQGPNQPQHF.

This clonotype was found many times. This chain uses TRBV12-3 or TRBV12-4 with TRBJ1-2; D call uncertain. The germline V and J ends were trimmed by 2 bases and 4 bases, with 8 bases remaining between them. The CDR3 length is 13 residues. The CDR3 is CASSLTELYGYTF. Written as DNA, the CDR3 is TGTGCCAGCAGTTTAACTGAGCTCTATGGCTACACCTTC.

Ten or more counts support this clonotype. The V and J genes are TRBV5-1 and TRBJ1-3, with D possibly TRBD1 on 6 matching bases. Germline CDR1 and CDR2: SGHRS and YFSETQ. The CDR3 runs 14 residues. V lost 3 bases to trimming and J lost 3 bases, with 10 bases between them. The CDR3 DNA follows: TGCGCCAGCAGCTCACAGGGTGATGGAAACACCATATATTTT. This sequence encodes CASSSQGDGNTIYF.

This clonotype was seen ten or more times. In DNA form, the CDR3 reads TGTGCCAGCAGGACATCGGGCACAGTTATTGAAGCTTTCTTT. Translating gives CASRTSGTVIEAFF. The chain combines TRBV28 with TRBJ1-1; the D is unclear. V lost 6 bases, J lost 7 bases, and 18 bases lay in between. CDR1 MDHEN and CDR2 SYDVKM come from the germline V gene. This CDR3 has 14 amino acids.

Many counts were recorded for this clonotype. V usage is TRBV19 and J usage is TRBJ1-5; D is possibly TRBD1 (6 bases). The CDR3 extends over 13 amino acids. Per germline, CDR1 LNHDA and CDR2 SQIVND (reference sequence). Trimming shortened V by 8 bases and J by 0 bases, and 8 bases separated the two germline ends. The CDR3 is CASGGSSNQPQHF. Here the CDR3 DNA reads TGTGCCAGTGGGGGCAGTAGCAATCAGCCCCAGCATTTT.

V and J are TRBV6-1 and TRBJ2-1; a weak D match, TRBD2 (5 bases). CDR3 length: 14 amino acids. V lost 6 bases and J 0 bases, leaving 9 bases between the germline ends. CDR1 and CDR2 from the germline V gene are MNHNS and SASEGT. The DNA for the CDR3 is TGTGCCAGCAGCCGAGGGAGCTCCTACAATGAGCAGTTCTTC. This sequence encodes CASSRGSSYNEQFF.

This clonotype has a single count. At one boundary the junction diverges from the germline segment, which might be a read error. The chain is built from TRBV6-2 or TRBV6-3 and TRBJ2-2; TRBD2 agrees at 7 bases. Germline V gene sequence: CDR1 MNHEY, CDR2 SVGEGT. This CDR3 contains 18 residues. CDR3 sequence: CASSYAWVLGGGSRGAVF. For the CDR3, the DNA is TGTGCCAGCAGTTACGCTTGGGTTTTGGGGGGGGGTTCCCGGGGAGCTGTTTTT.

Only a few counts were recorded for this clonotype. At one boundary the junction diverges from the germline segment, which might be a read error. The V and J genes are TRBV7-2 and TRBJ2-5; D unclear. Germline V CDR1 and CDR2: SGHTA, FQGNSA. The CDR3 contains 11 residues. CDR3 sequence: CAGSYYETQYF. CDR3 in DNA: TGTGCCGGCAGTTATTATGAGACCCAGTACTTC.

This clonotype was recorded many times. This chain uses TRBV28 with TRBJ1-1; 8 nucleotides line up with TRBD1. Looked up from germline, CDR1 is MDHEN and CDR2 is SYDVKM. The CDR3 runs 11 residues. Unmatched junction bases numbered 2, after V lost 8 bases and J lost 6 bases. The CDR3 nucleotides read TGTGCCAGCGTACAGGGGGCTGAAGCTTTCTTT. Encoded protein: CASVQGAEAFF.

As regards this clonotype: Being one base from a much bigger clone, this may be a read error. V and J are TRBV30 and TRBJ1-4; TRBD1 matches 9 bases. The trim removed 2 bases at V and 0 bases at J, leaving 7 bases unmatched. Germline values: CDR1 GTSNPN, CDR2 SVGIG (reference sequence). CDR3 length: 17 amino acids. DNA for the CDR3: TGTGCCTGGAGTACAGGGGGCATGTTGTCAACTAATGAAAAACTGTTTTTT. This gives the protein CAWSTGGMLSTNEKLFF. Filled out from reference TRBV30 and TRBJ1-4, the complete variable domain reads SQTIHQWPATLVQPVGSPLSLECTVEGTSNPNLYWYRQAAGRGLQLLFYSVGIGQISSEVPQNLSASRPQDRQFILSSKKLLLSDSGFYLCAWSTGGMLSTNEKLFFGSGTQLSVL.

Many counts were recorded for this clonotype. V gene TRBV20-1 combines with J gene TRBJ1-6; D remains unclear. This CDR3 comprises 17 residues. Germline assignment: CDR1 DFQATT and CDR2 SNEGSKA (reference sequence). V lost 1 base to trimming and J lost 0 bases, with 13 bases between them. The CDR3 region has the DNA TGCAGTGCTAGAGTTGATGGCGGTAGCTCCTATAATTCACCCCTCCACTTT. Encoded protein: CSARVDGGSSYNSPLHF.

This clonotype was counted many times. V and J are TRBV29-1 and TRBJ2-6; D unresolved. From germline, CDR1 is SQVTM and CDR2 ANQGSEA. The V end lost 1 base, the J end lost 0 bases, and 7 bases lay between the germline ends. CDR3 length: 15 amino acids. CDR3 nucleotides: TGCAGCGTTGAAGTTCCGGACTCTGGGGCCAACGTCCTGACTTTC. This gives the protein CSVEVPDSGANVLTF.

In this sample, this clonotype turned up many times. CDR3 amino acids: CASSFATSDTGELFF. The CDR3 coding sequence is TGTGCCAGCAGCTTCGCGACTAGCGACACCGGGGAGCTGTTTTTT. V gene TRBV7-8 combines with J gene TRBJ2-2, with TRBD2 identical over 8 bases. V dropped 3 bases and J dropped 3; count of bases not matched to a gene: 3. This CDR3 is built from 15 residues. The V gene's germline CDR1 is SGHVS and CDR2 FQNEAQ.

Of note for this clonotype: This sequence is one base from a far larger clone and is likely a read error. The rearrangement joins TRBV28 to TRBJ2-7, with TRBD2 matching over 12 bases. This CDR3 has 16 residues. Unmatched junction bases numbered 12, after V lost 5 bases and J lost 7 bases. The germline V gene has CDR1 MDHEN and CDR2 SYDVKM. The CDR3 reads CASSLSTSGRKNEQYF. CDR3 bases: TGTGCCAGCAGTCTATCTACTAGCGGGAGGAAGAATGAGCAGTACTTC.

This clonotype was recorded at least ten times. The chain combines TRBV3-1 with TRBJ2-1, with D perhaps TRBD1 or TRBD2 (7 bases each). The germline gives CDR1 LGHDT, CDR2 YNNKEL (reference sequence). V lost 2 bases and J 9 bases, leaving 17 bases between the germline ends. The CDR3 runs 15 residues. The CDR3 region is CASSQKPGGGSEQFF. Written as DNA, the CDR3 is TGTGCCAGCAGCCAAAAACCAGGGGGAGGGAGTGAGCAGTTCTTC.

This clonotype was picked up many times. The chain uses TRBV3-1 and TRBJ2-7, with a weak D call TRBD2 (6 bases). Trimming shortened V by 1 base and J by 4 bases, and 11 bases separated the two germline ends. The germline CDR1 and CDR2 sequences are LGHDT and YNNKEL (reference sequence). The CDR3 spans 14 residues. Here the CDR3 DNA reads TGTGCCAGCAGCCAAGTAGGAGGGTATTACGAGCAGTACTTC. Translating gives CASSQVGGYYEQYF.

In its sample, this clonotype was seen many times. The CDR3 sequence is CASSLYGGANTGELFF. The CDR3 DNA reads TGTGCCAGCAGCTTATACGGGGGGGCGAACACCGGGGAGCTGTTTTTT. The chain employs TRBV11-2 and TRBJ2-2, with 8 bases aligning to TRBD2. Per the germline V gene, CDR1 is SGHAT and CDR2 is FQNNGV. The CDR3 runs 16 residues. Trimming took 2 bases from V and 0 from J; bases not matched to a gene: 2.

V and J are TRBV20-1 and TRBJ2-1; no firm D call. CDR1 is DFQATT and CDR2 is SNEGSKA in the germline V gene (reference sequence). The CDR3 totals 16 residues. Trimming pared 0 bases from V and 0 bases from J, leaving 12 bases between. CDR3: CSARDESTPSYNEQFF. Here the CDR3 DNA reads TGCAGTGCTAGAGATGAGTCCACACCCTCCTACAATGAGCAGTTCTTC.

About this clonotype: This likely reflects a read error, since a far larger clone is one base away. The rearrangement uses TRBV6-8 and TRBJ1-3; D unresolved. The germline gives CDR1 MNHGY, CDR2 SAAAGT. The CDR3 consists of 16 residues. The CDR3 loop reads CASSSGPPNSGSTIYF. CDR3 DNA sequence: TGTGCCAGCAGCTCCGGACCTCCTAACTCTGGAAGCACCATATATTTT.

This clonotype was recorded at least ten times. The chain is built from TRBV24-1 and TRBJ2-1; either TRBD1 or TRBD2 may fit D (5 bases each). Germline-derived CDR1 and CDR2 are KGHDR and SFDVKD. The V end lost 4 bases, the J end lost 9 bases, and 15 bases lay between the germline ends. This CDR3 has 14 residues. The CDR3: CATSEGDTGREQFF. In nucleotides, the CDR3 is TGTGCCACCAGTGAGGGGGATACGGGTCGTGAGCAGTTCTTC.

This clonotype appeared many times. The rearrangement joins TRBV28 to TRBJ1-5, with a tentative D call TRBD1 (6 bases). V gave up 5 bases and J gave up 4 bases, with 12 bases separating them. This CDR3 has 14 residues. Per germline, CDR1 MDHEN and CDR2 SYDVKM. The CDR3 region is CASSNPGQNQPQHF. DNA for the CDR3: TGTGCCAGCAGTAACCCCGGACAGAATCAGCCCCAGCATTTT.

Concerning this clonotype itself: This may be a read error, as it is one base from a much larger clone. The V and J genes are TRBV5-1 and TRBJ1-4; D not certain. The CDR3 covers 11 residues. V was pared by 2 bases and J by 8 bases, with 4 bases between. Germline V gives CDR1 SGHRS, CDR2 YFSETQ. CDR3 in amino acids: CASSFVEKLFF. The CDR3 region has the DNA TGCGCCAGCAGCTTTGTCGAAAAACTGTTTTTT.

About this clonotype: A much bigger clone sits one base away, suggesting this may be a read error. V gene TRBV7-9 combines with J gene TRBJ1-5; the match to TRBD1 covers 7 bases. The CDR3 consists of 14 residues. Germline assignment: CDR1 SEHNR and CDR2 FQNEAQ (reference sequence). The CDR3 region is CASSRGQANQHQHF. The CDR3 bases are TGTGCCAGCAGCCGCGGACAGGCGAATCAGCACCAGCATTTT.